A single sample is the source of the 14 T cell receptor beta chains below, sequenced in a study of PD-L1 blockade in urothelial cancer. Stated time point: pretreatment peripheral blood. Assay: immunoSEQ multiplex PCR; the TCRdb copy retains only in-frame clones and omits some. The table has 65,000 to 80,000 clones, approximately 87% seen once. Here the sequenced sample was PBMCs, taken around atezolizumab (anti-PD-L1) treatment. The receptors were sampled from a man in his 70s with urothelial cancer.

V and J are TRBV6-1 and TRBJ2-7; 7 positions agree with TRBD1. V shed 5 bases and J 2 bases; nucleotides not matched to a gene: 3. The CDR3 runs 13 residues. Looked up from germline, CDR1 is MNHNS and CDR2 is SASEGT. CDR3 protein: CASSIDRAYEQYF. For the CDR3, the DNA is TGTGCCAGCAGTATCGACAGGGCCTACGAGCAGTACTTC.

This rearrangement joins TRBV25-1 to TRBJ1-2; D is uncertain. The V gene's germline CDR1 is MGHDK and CDR2 SYGVNS. The CDR3 length is 13 residues. The ends were cut back, 0 bases at V and 6 bases at J, with 8 bases in the middle. CDR3 DNA: TGTGCCAGCAGTGAATACGGTGGTCATGGCTACACCTTC. This encodes CASSEYGGHGYTF.

CDR3 nucleotide sequence: TGTGCTAGTGGTTCCTCCGCCGGGACAGGGTTTAGCTATGGCTACACCTTC. Protein product: CASGSSAGTGFSYGYTF. The genes are TRBV12-5 and TRBJ1-2; the match to TRBD1 covers 9 bases. The CDR3 consists of 17 residues. CDR1 and CDR2 (germline): LGHNT, FRNRAP. V lost 4 bases to trimming and J lost 4 bases; unmatched junction nucleotides: 13.

The J gene is TRBJ2-1, the V gene TRBV7-3, with 8 bases aligning to TRBD2. There are 15 residues in the CDR3. Germline V gene sequence: CDR1 SGHTA, CDR2 FQGTGA. After removal of 2 bases from V and 2 bases from J, the junction contained 2 bases not matched to a gene. CDR3 amino acids: CASSLAGGTYNEQFF. In nucleotides, the CDR3 is TGTGCCAGCAGCTTAGCGGGGGGTACCTACAATGAGCAGTTCTTC.

This chain joins TRBV7-6 and TRBJ1-1; D call uncertain. The germline V gene has CDR1 SGHVS and CDR2 FNYEAQ. V lost 3 bases and J lost 5, with 13 bases in between. This CDR3 comprises 14 residues. This chain's CDR3 is CASSFQEGGTEAFF. DNA for the CDR3: TGTGCCAGCAGCTTTCAGGAGGGAGGAACTGAAGCTTTCTTT.

J is TRBJ2-7 and V is TRBV7-9; D not resolved. V shed 2 bases and J shed 2 bases, with 13 bases lying between them. CDR3 size: 15 residues. Germline lookup yields CDR1 SEHNR and CDR2 FQNEAQ (reference sequence). As DNA, the CDR3 is TGTGCCAGCAGCTTATTCTCCGATACTACCTACGAGCAGTACTTC. Translation: CASSLFSDTTYEQYF.

The count of this clone is one. The V gene is TRBV28, the J gene TRBJ2-7, with 9 bases lining up with TRBD2. V lost 7 bases and J lost 0; bases outside the gene matches: 7. Germline CDR1 and CDR2: MDHEN and SYDVKM. The CDR3 has 15 residues. CDR3 DNA: TGTGCCAGCACCCCCCCGGGACTAGCCTCCTACGAGCAGTACTTC. This encodes CASTPPGLASYEQYF.

This chain joins TRBV28 and TRBJ1-1; a weak D match, TRBD1 (5 bases). Trimming took 3 bases from V and 0 from J, leaving 11 bases between them. This CDR3 contains 15 residues. Germline-derived CDR1 and CDR2 are MDHEN and SYDVKM. The CDR3 coding sequence is TGTGCCAGCAGTTTGCAGGGACTCTTGAACACTGAAGCTTTCTTT. It codes for CASSLQGLLNTEAFF.

V usage is TRBV6-6 and J usage is TRBJ2-7, with 8 positions matching TRBD2. The CDR3 consists of 11 residues. Germline CDR1 is MNHNY and CDR2 is SVGAGI (reference sequence). CDR3 coding DNA: TGTGTCGCGGGAGGACACTACGAGCAGTACTTC. Protein sequence: CVAGGHYEQYF.

The rearrangement joins TRBV28 to TRBJ2-7; D ambiguous. The CDR3 has 13 residues. V was trimmed by 2 bases and J by 3 bases, leaving 8 bases between them. CDR1 and CDR2 (germline): MDHEN, SYDVKM. In DNA form, the CDR3 reads TGTGCCAGCAGTTTAATACGGAGCTACGAGCAGTACTTC. As protein: CASSLIRSYEQYF. Full variable domain (remainder filled in from reference TRBV28 and TRBJ2-7): DVKVTQSSRYLVKRTGEKVFLECVQDMDHENMFWYRQDPGLGLRLIYFSYDVKMKEKGDIPEGYSVSREKKERFSLILESASTNQTSMYLCASSLIRSYEQYFGPGTRLTVT.

This chain joins TRBV28 and TRBJ2-7; possibly TRBD2 for D (5 bases). The CDR3 runs 15 residues. CDR1 MDHEN and CDR2 SYDVKM come from the germline V gene. V shed 4 bases and J shed 7 bases, with 20 bases lying between them. The CDR3 nucleotides are TGTGCCAGCAGTTCTCGAGGACTCGCGTCGGGGGAGCAGTACTTC. Amino acids: CASSSRGLASGEQYF.

V is TRBV7-2 and J is TRBJ2-7; a weak D match, TRBD2 (6 bases). Germline V CDR1 and CDR2: SGHTA, FQGNSA. The CDR3 covers 15 residues. The germline V and J ends were trimmed by 2 bases and 2 bases, with 13 bases remaining between them. The CDR3 region is CASSLRGTPAYEQYF. The CDR3 DNA sequence: TGTGCCAGCAGCTTACGCGGGACCCCCGCCTACGAGCAGTACTTC.

This clone was seen a handful of times. V is TRBV7-3 and J is TRBJ2-1, with D possibly TRBD2 on 6 matching bases. This CDR3 spans 16 amino acids. The V gene's germline CDR1 is SGHTA and CDR2 FQGTGA. V was clipped by 3 bases and J by 7 bases, with 19 bases between them. CDR3 DNA sequence: TGTGCCAGCAGCTTCTCCGGGGGAGCTAATGGGAATGAGCAGTTCTTC. It codes for CASSFSGGANGNEQFF.

The gene calls are TRBV5-1 and TRBJ1-4, with TRBD1 matching 10 bases. Germline V CDR1 and CDR2: SGHRS, YFSETQ. The CDR3 has 16 residues. Trimming removed 1 base from V and 8 bases from J; junction bases left unmatched: 8. The CDR3 region has the DNA TGCGCCAGCAGCTTGTGGGGGGGACAGGGGAGCGAAAAACTGTTTTTT. This gives the protein CASSLWGGQGSEKLFF. Supplemented by reference TRBV5-1 and TRBJ1-4, the full variable domain reads KAGVTQTPRYLIKTRGQQVTLSCSPISGHRSVSWYQQTPGQGLQFLFEYFSETQRNKGNFPGRFSGRQFSNSRSEMNVSTLELGDSALYLCASSLWGGQGSEKLFFGSGTQLSVL.